The present T cell receptor (beta chain) was sequenced within a study of cytomegalovirus exposure and HLA in healthy donors (dated by TCRdb to 2016 to 2017). About the full investigation: An earlier analysis of several hundred of the donors reported 250 to 350 Gb of sequence data and around 120 million unique TCR beta sequences obtained from roughly 170 million T cells. Rather than drawing on any new phenotypic data, the later analysis identified candidate immune exposures from TCR beta sequences and the way those sequences occurred across donors. Every repertoire in the discovery cohort had been generated on one and the same sequencing platform. The study was designed to test whether signatures of past pathogen exposure could be identified by cataloging public T cell receptors. High-throughput TCR immunosequencing, statistical association of individual TCRs with disease status, and machine learning were combined to predict cytomegalovirus infection status. The genetic ancestry cluster associated with self-reported Caucasian donors included over 65% of the approximately 410 genotyped donors. About five DR-DQ haplotypes were treated as single units for association and clustering because of strong linkage in the cohort. To study patterns of TCR occurrence, a later analysis re-analyzed previously published TCR beta repertoires from hundreds of donors and added high-resolution HLA genotyping. HLA typing included class I and class II loci at four-digit resolution. The study profiled the T cell repertoires of under 850 subjects by immunosequencing and related them to cytomegalovirus serostatus. Besides the first cohort of around 670 subjects, a separate validation cohort made up of about 120 different subjects was used. In an earlier analysis of 587 of the donors, high-throughput TCR beta sequencing was used to judge whether each TCR beta V gene segment behaved as functional or pseudogenic. The number of typed donors differed by locus: roughly 629-640 for A, B, C, DRB1 and DQB1; about 520 for DQA1; some 590 for DPA1; and around 470 for DPB1. Among about 400 genotyped donors of the cohort, an average of roughly 230,000 unique TCR beta nucleotide sequences was sequenced per donor, of which roughly 17% were non-productive. A later genetic analysis used genome-wide SNP genotypes for about 65% of the roughly 700 donors, treating that subset as a discovery cohort. Donor age, sex, ethnicity and CMV serostatus were compiled alongside the repertoire data. An early release covering over 500 HLA-typed donors comprised around 300 gigabases of sequencing data and around 80 million unique TCR sequences.

The V and J ends are trimmed by 0 bases and 5 bases, leaving 13 bases between them. The CDR3 starts with the cysteine, ends with the phenylalanine, and has 15 residues. The CDR3 DNA has 45 bases and is translated from base 1. CDR1 GTSNPN and CDR2 SVGIG are derived from the germline V gene (reference sequence). The cohort comprised 670 or so healthy bone marrow donors. At the time of sampling, all cohort members were nominally healthy, though unrecorded immune exposures were likely present. The donor tested CMV seropositive and was one of the 289 seropositive cohort members. Each donor provided a peripheral blood sample, and peripheral blood mononuclear cells were used for TCR beta sequencing. The Qiagen DNeasy Blood Extraction Kit was used to extract genomic DNA from the blood cell samples. Study-wide conclusions, independent of this receptor: Linkage disequilibrium might explain the correlated functional status among segregating V segments, but an unknown experimental factor could not be excluded. An earlier analysis of some 590 of the donors showed that most TCR beta V segments appeared in productive rearrangements either about 87% or about 30% of the time, which broadly matched IMGT annotations. In this cohort, only TCR beta chains were sequenced, and detectable features were limited by the absence of alpha or paired-chain data. In a later analysis, TCR association rates were found to vary across HLA loci, with the most associated TCRs seen for DRB1 alleles and the fewest for HLA-C alleles. According to a later analysis, parvovirus B19, influenza, CMV and Epstein-Barr virus appeared linked to several top co-occurrence clusters. In a later analysis, HLA-associated TCR beta chains showed more clonal expansion and lower generation probabilities than non-associated chains that were equally common. Three of the identified cytomegalovirus-associated TCR beta chains were confirmed in vitro to be specific for cytomegalovirus antigens. Roughly uniform sequencing depth across donors was assumed in presence/absence analyses, although this assumption may not hold. The study gave a list of over 150 TCR beta chains associated with cytomegalovirus. Most CMV-associated TCR beta chains appeared to be HLA-restricted in a later analysis, and the HLA associations seemed to be driven largely by CMV exposure. An association between a missense DCLRE1C variant and V-gene and J-gene trimming of TCR beta chains was found in a later genetic analysis and replicated in an independent cohort. A further reported finding was that TCR beta sequences accurately predicted the HLA-A and HLA-B alleles for most subjects in the first cohort. The classifier was reported to diagnose cytomegalovirus status with high specificity and sensitivity in both the original and validation cohorts. At a false discovery rate of 0.05, a later analysis linked 15,000 to 20,000 TCR beta sequences to specific HLA alleles. In a later genetic analysis, fewer N-insertions in productive TCRs were reported among donors in an Asian-associated ancestry cluster than the roughly 640-donor mean. Because counts were too low, approximately 15 rarely observed V segments, including chromosome 9 orphons, were excluded from the earlier analysis of a few hundred of the donors. Because some donors lacked HLA typing at each locus, the association tests relied only on the typed subset. According to the authors, the approach could potentially be generalized to other disease states and immunological phenotypes. While some public TCRs were present in many individuals, most TCR sequences turned up only very rarely across donors. The 87-base-pair reads could not distinguish some IMGT-functional V segments, including TRBV6-2 and TRBV6-3, so those segments were excluded. For the cohort, immune exposure information was limited to CMV serostatus. The sequencing pipeline was judged likely to have produced a cluster of highly shared sequence variants as a technical artifact. When HLA alleles, especially DR and DQ, strongly co-occurred, TCR associations were difficult to assign to individual alleles.

To note about this clone: No antigen is known for it. No base-level quality is on record; no much larger clone is a single base apart.

The library came from the immunoSEQ multiplex PCR assay. For the multiplex PCR, a mixture combining 60 forward primers for TCR Vbeta segments and 13 reverse primers for TCR Jbeta segments was used. Amplification of the CDR3 region of rearranged TCR beta genes was performed with a multiplex PCR assay on genomic DNA. The amplified TCR beta libraries were sequenced on the Illumina HiSeq System as 87-base-pair reads. Per the authors' processing: Across the 600 to 700 repertoires, a later analysis counted about 81 million unique TCR beta chains, 9.5 million to 12 million of which were shared by at least two donors. To remove PCR and sequencing errors, raw reads were error-corrected and collapsed into unique sequences using a nearest-neighbor algorithm that merged closely related sequences. CDR3 sequences were aligned to IMGT reference sequences to assign V, D and J gene segments. For a sequence to be retained, a match of at least six nucleotides was required to both a V gene segment and a J gene segment. Rearrangements were classified as productive when the CDR3 lacked stop codons and remained in frame with V and J, and all other rearrangements were classified as non-productive. CDR3 was defined by IMGT convention, running from the second conserved V-encoded cysteine to the conserved J-encoded phenylalanine. The earlier analysis of roughly 590 of the donors excluded sequences that lacked an unambiguous match to a single V gene segment. In an earlier analysis of 450 to 750 of the donors, a V segment was called functional when productive rearrangements were above 56.7%, and segregating when the standard deviation between donors exceeded 5%. A statistical classification framework was developed to diagnose cytomegalovirus status using the catalog of TCR beta chain sequences. A later analysis assigned V and J genes by comparing TCR nucleotide sequences with IMGT/GENE-DB human TR gene sequences. A later analysis assigned CDR3 sequences and most-parsimonious VDJ recombination scenarios with the TCRdist pipeline. In a later analysis, each TCR beta chain was defined by its CDR3 amino acid sequence together with its V-gene family, and reads lacking a unique V-gene family were excluded. To address suspected cross-contamination and a sequencing artifact, a later analysis removed approximately 590 highly shared, low-generation-probability nucleotide sequences. In a later analysis, a clonal expansion index was calculated for each public chain from normalized within-repertoire ranks of inferred template counts. A later analysis computed generation probabilities with a VDJ recombination model fitted to out-of-frame rearrangements, and checked the results against IGoR. In a later analysis, TCR-TCR, TCR-HLA and TCR-CMV co-occurrence was scored with hypergeometric tests, and a repertoire-size bias correction was applied to TCR pairs. In a later analysis, false discovery rates were estimated by permuting HLA or CMV assignments 20 times. A later analysis grouped co-occurring TCRs with DBSCAN, adding TCRdist sequence similarity when clustering within HLA-allele-positive subsets. For co-occurrence clustering, repertoires with fewer than 30,000 or more than 120,000 public chains were excluded, along with 5 or 6 repertoires with anomalous nucleotide sharing. In TCRdb, the immuneACCESS table is reduced to in-frame sequences with V and J assigned. These tables do not hold every clone; where another copy was compared, an unresolved V gene accounts for under half, and the others remain unexplained. The V and J calls and clone size were taken over from that table, and D and trimming were inferred from the DNA. In this sample the table shows 120,000 to 150,000 clones, nearly 80% of which occur a single time. The ten largest clones represent 2.5% to 3.5% of the sample.

Sequencing input: PBMCs. The TCR comes from a man in his forties or fifties in good health and CMV-seropositive. The rearranged chain carries TRBV30 and TRBJ1-4; the D gene is perhaps TRBD1, on 6 matching bases. The nucleotide sequence is TGTGCCTGGAGTGTACCCACAGGGATAAATGAAAAACTGTTTTTT. Translated, it gives CAWSVPTGINEKLFF.